One and the same sample provided the 11 T cell receptor beta chains below, sequenced in a study of T cell responses to AZD1222 COVID-19 vaccine (dated by TCRdb to the early 2020s). Libraries were prepared through the immunoSEQ multiplex PCR assay. Here the immuneACCESS table is served through TCRdb, limited to in-frame sequences with V and J called. Missing clones are a known gap in these copies; in checked studies unresolved V genes cover under half, and the rest lacks a known reason. For this sample there are around 130,000 clones; around 87% appear just once. About 3% of the sample is held by the ten biggest clonotypes. The time point label corresponds to: about 28 days (+/-7) after the second vaccine dose. Sequencing was performed on peripheral blood, taken 28 days after the second AZD1222 dose. The receptors shown here come from an adult who received the AZD1222 COVID-19 vaccine.

This chain joins TRBV3-1 (or the pseudogene TRBV3-2) and TRBJ1-2; D gene ambiguous. CDR3 length: 15 amino acids. V lost 0 bases and J lost 4, with 12 bases in between. Germline V gene lookup returns CDR1 LGHDT and CDR2 YNNKEL (reference sequence). CDR3 amino acids: CASSQDHGLPYGYTF. DNA for the CDR3: TGTGCCAGCAGCCAAGATCATGGACTCCCCTATGGCTACACCTTC.

CDR3 protein: CASSTRTQGIGTDTQYF. CDR3 bases: TGTGCCAGCAGCACCAGAACACAGGGGATCGGCACAGATACGCAGTATTTT. This chain links TRBV7-6 with TRBJ2-3; 7 bases align to TRBD1. The V and J ends lost 5 bases and 1 base, in that order; junction bases with no gene match: 12. Looked up from germline, CDR1 is SGHVS and CDR2 is FNYEAQ. The CDR3 has 17 residues.

This clone showed up just once. The V gene is TRBV6-1, the J gene TRBJ1-3, with D uncertain. This CDR3 is 15 amino acids long. Germline loops: CDR1 MNHNS, CDR2 SASEGT. Trimming pared 2 bases from V and 4 bases from J, leaving 12 bases between. This CDR3 is CASSEIGRRGNTIYF. The CDR3 DNA reads TGTGCCAGCAGTGAAATTGGCCGGCGGGGAAACACCATATATTTT.

CDR3 protein: CASDIGTQFRGFF. Written as DNA, the CDR3 is TGTGCCAGCGACATCGGGACTCAATTCAGGGGGTTCTTC. The chain couples TRBV2 to TRBJ2-1; either TRBD1 or TRBD2 may supply D (6 bases each). Trimming removed 8 bases from V and 15 bases from J, with 23 bases in between. CDR1 and CDR2 (germline): SNHLY, FYNNEI. The CDR3 loop spans 13 amino acids.

The chain has TRBV10-2 and TRBJ2-7, with a tentative D call TRBD2 (5 bases). Germline CDR1 WSHSY, CDR2 SAAADI. V lost 8 bases and J 1 base, leaving 9 bases between the germline ends. The CDR3 has 12 amino acids. The CDR3 here is CASSRDSYEQYF. The CDR3 nucleotides are TGCGCCAGCTCTCGGGATTCCTACGAGCAGTACTTC.

The J gene is TRBJ1-2, the V gene TRBV19; possibly TRBD1 for D (5 bases). Germline V lookup: CDR1 LNHDA, CDR2 SQIVND (reference sequence). The CDR3 totals 13 residues. The V gene lost 9 bases and the J gene lost 3 bases, with 14 bases spanning the gap. The CDR3 region has the DNA TGTGCCAGCAAGTATCGGGGGGACTATGGCTACACCTTC. This encodes CASKYRGDYGYTF.

This clone appeared a single time. The chain uses TRBV3-1 (or the pseudogene TRBV3-2) and TRBJ2-2; D is uncertain. This CDR3 is 11 amino acids long. Deletions cut 5 bases from V and 3 bases from J, with 1 base between. Germline-derived CDR1 and CDR2 are LGHDT and YNNKEL (reference sequence). The CDR3 region is CASSYTGELFF. The CDR3 DNA sequence: TGTGCCAGCAGCTACACCGGGGAGCTGTTTTTT.

The chain couples TRBV4-2 to TRBJ2-5, with 10 bases aligning to TRBD2. Germline V CDR1 and CDR2: LGHNA, YNFKEQ. CDR3 size: 16 residues. Trimming cost V 4 bases and J 2 bases; bases outside gene matches: 7. CDR3 sequence reads: CASSPRLAGHQETQYF. The CDR3 bases are TGTGCCAGCAGCCCCCGACTAGCGGGCCATCAAGAGACCCAGTACTTC.

This sequence joins TRBV28 and TRBJ1-1, with D uncertain. Germline V gene data show CDR1 as MDHEN and CDR2 as SYDVKM. CDR3 length: 15 residues. V lost 7 bases, J lost 0 bases, and 15 bases lay in between. CDR3 DNA sequence: TGTGCCAGCACTCTACCCCCACCGTTGAACACTGAAGCTTTCTTT. Translated, it gives CASTLPPPLNTEAFF.

The genes are TRBV14 and TRBJ2-7; D possibly uses TRBD1 or TRBD2 (5 bases each). Germline assignment: CDR1 SGHDN and CDR2 FVKESK. This CDR3 has 17 residues. Deletions cut 1 base from V and 3 bases from J, with 19 bases between. CDR3 nucleotide sequence: TGTGCCAGCAGCCAAGTAGGGGCGGGCGGAGGCTTCTACGAGCAGTACTTC. Amino acid sequence: CASSQVGAGGGFYEQYF.

This chain connects TRBV3-1 (or the pseudogene TRBV3-2) to TRBJ2-7; D might be TRBD2 (5 bases). CDR1 and CDR2 from the germline V gene are LGHDT and YNNKEL (reference sequence). V was shortened by 1 base and J by 7 bases, with 8 bases between the two germline ends. This CDR3 contains 12 residues. The CDR3 sequence: CASSQVPGEQYF. For the CDR3, the DNA is TGTGCCAGCAGCCAAGTGCCGGGGGAGCAGTACTTC.